A single sample is the source of the 3 T cell receptor beta chains below, sequenced in a study of response to subunit inactivated influenza vaccine. TCRdb redid the calling of the RT-PCR reads with MiXCR, one entry per CDR3 protein. Here the sample spans about 830,000 distinct CDR3 sequences, less than 20% being singletons. The sequencing here drew on PBMCs from blood, taken more than 4 days after vaccination. Source of these receptors: a man in his fifties or sixties who received an inactivated influenza vaccine.

This sequence joins TRBV4-1 and TRBJ2-5; no clear D gene. The CDR3 totals 14 residues. V gave up 1 base and J gave up 8 bases, with 14 bases separating them. CDR1 is MGHRA and CDR2 is YSYEKL in the germline V gene. The DNA of the CDR3 is TGCGCCAGCAGCCAAGCATTATGGGGATCAACCCAGTACTTC. Translating gives CASSQALWGSTQYF.

This clonotype turned up a few times. J is TRBJ1-5 and V is TRBV12-3 or TRBV12-4; 8 nucleotides agree with TRBD1. Germline trimming cut 6 bases from V and 7 bases from J; bases unmatched to any gene: 8. This CDR3 is 14 amino acids long. The CDR3 spells CASSFRQGSQPQHF. CDR3 DNA sequence: TGTGCCAGCAGCTTTAGACAGGGGTCGCAGCCCCAGCATTTT.

This clonotype was counted a few times. V and J are TRBV6-2 or TRBV6-3 and TRBJ2-5; D may be TRBD1 (6 bases). V was shortened by 5 bases and J by 2 bases, with 24 bases between the two germline ends. The germline V gene encodes CDR1 MNHEY and CDR2 SVGEGT. This CDR3 region has 18 residues. CDR3 coding DNA: TGTGCCAGCAGTCGCCCGGTCTGGAAAGGGGGACAACAAGAGACCCAGTACTTC. Translated: CASSRPVWKGGQQETQYF.